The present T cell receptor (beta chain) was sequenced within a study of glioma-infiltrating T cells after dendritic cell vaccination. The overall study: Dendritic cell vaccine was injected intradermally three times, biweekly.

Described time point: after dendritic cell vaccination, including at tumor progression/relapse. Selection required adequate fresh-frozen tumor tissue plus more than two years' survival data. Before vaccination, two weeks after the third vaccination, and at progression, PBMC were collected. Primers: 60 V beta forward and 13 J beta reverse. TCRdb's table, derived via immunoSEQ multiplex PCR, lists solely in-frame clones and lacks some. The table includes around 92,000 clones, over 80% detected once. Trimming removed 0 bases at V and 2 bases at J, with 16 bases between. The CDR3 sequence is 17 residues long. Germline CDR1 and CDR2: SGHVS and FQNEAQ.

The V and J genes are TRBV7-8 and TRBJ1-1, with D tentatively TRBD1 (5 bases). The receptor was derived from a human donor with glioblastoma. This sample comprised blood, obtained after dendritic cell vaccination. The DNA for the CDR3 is TGTGCCAGCAGCTTAGCGTTTCTTGGGACTGCTAACACTGAAGCTTTCTTT. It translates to CASSLAFLGTANTEAFF.